The 11 T cell receptor beta chains given below trace back to one sample, sequenced in a study of blood T cell repertoires in COVID-19. Repertoires were generated with immunoSEQ multiplex PCR, while TCRdb's copy carries only in-frame clones and drops some. The top ten hold roughly 4.2% of the sample, which has 350,000 or so clones, 65% to 90% seen once. Sequenced input: PBMCs or T cells enriched from blood (not recorded which). The receptors were gathered from a woman aged 40 to 55 with acute COVID-19.

This clone was counted only a few times. This chain connects TRBV3-1 (or the pseudogene TRBV3-2) to TRBJ1-2; D is unclear. The CDR3 consists of 14 residues. Germline CDR1 and CDR2: LGHDT and YNNKEL (reference sequence). With 1 base removed from V and 3 bases from J, the gap between germline ends came to 9 bases. This CDR3 is CASSQGGNDYGYTF. CDR3 sequence (DNA): TGTGCCAGCAGCCAAGGAGGGAACGACTATGGCTACACCTTC.

The chain joins TRBV6-2 or TRBV6-3 to TRBJ1-1; no reliable D call. The CDR3 is 12 amino acids. Germline lookup yields CDR1 MNHEY and CDR2 SVGEGT. Deletions cut 3 bases from V and 2 bases from J, with 4 bases between. Written as DNA, the CDR3 is TGTGCCAGCAGTTATACAAACACTGAAGCTTTCTTT. Translation: CASSYTNTEAFF.

The rearrangement uses TRBV10-3 and TRBJ2-1, with D uncertain. The CDR3 consists of 13 residues. Per germline, CDR1 ENHRY and CDR2 SYGVKD. The germline V and J ends were trimmed by 9 bases and 3 bases, with 12 bases remaining between them. The DNA for the CDR3 is TGTGCCATTTACTCCCGAAACTACAATGAGCAGTTCTTC. It encodes CAIYSRNYNEQFF.

This clone was counted between two and nine times. The chain recombines TRBV6-5 with TRBJ2-1; 9 bases agree with TRBD1. With 6 bases clipped from V and 10 bases from J, the junction kept 10 bases outside the gene matches. This CDR3 contains 14 residues. Germline CDR1 and CDR2: MNHEY and SVGAGI. The CDR3 reads CASRGTGISQEQFF. The CDR3 DNA follows: TGTGCCAGCAGGGGGACAGGGATCTCCCAAGAGCAGTTCTTC.

About this clone itself: The identical CDR3 is also encoded by other nucleotide sequences in the sample. The chain is built from TRBV11-2 and TRBJ2-3; 7 nucleotides match TRBD1. There are 15 residues in the CDR3. The V gene's germline CDR1 is SGHAT and CDR2 FQNNGV. The V segment lost 3 bases and the J segment 2 bases; nucleotides outside the gene matches: 5. This CDR3 reads CASSLGDRVTDTQYF. CDR3 nucleotide sequence: TGTGCCAGCAGCTTGGGTGACAGGGTCACAGATACGCAGTATTTT.

This chain uses TRBV7-9 with TRBJ1-6; TRBD1 matches at 7 bases. V lost 5 bases and J lost 7; bases outside the gene matches: 2. Per the germline V gene, CDR1 is SEHNR and CDR2 is FQNEAQ (reference sequence). The CDR3 totals 13 residues. CDR3 in DNA: TGTGCCAGCAGCCCGGACAGGAATTCACCCCTCCACTTT. Translated: CASSPDRNSPLHF.

This chain uses TRBV6-5 with TRBJ2-1; weak D call: TRBD2 (5 bases). V dropped 8 bases and J dropped 4 bases, with 9 bases sitting between them. CDR3 length: 12 residues. CDR1 and CDR2 from the germline V gene are MNHEY and SVGAGI. CDR3 sequence reads: CASRGDYNEQFF. The CDR3 DNA follows: TGTGCCAGCCGGGGAGATTACAATGAGCAGTTCTTC.

The chain carries TRBV28 and TRBJ1-5; 11 nucleotides align to TRBD1. This CDR3 is built from 15 residues. V was pared by 6 bases and J by 6 bases, with 7 bases of the junction left unmatched. Germline loops: CDR1 MDHEN, CDR2 SYDVKM. The CDR3 region is CASSAPGTGGQPQHF. In DNA form, the CDR3 reads TGTGCCAGCAGCGCTCCCGGGACAGGGGGTCAGCCCCAGCATTTT.

This clone was observed once. Germline and junction disagree at one end, which may indicate a read error. CDR3 in amino acids: CAISVLLDRATSDF. The CDR3, as DNA: TGTGCCATCAGCGTCCTCCTTGACAGGGCTACGTCGGACTTC. This chain links TRBV10-3 with TRBJ2-7; 7 bases are a match to TRBD1. CDR1 and CDR2 from the germline V gene are ENHRY and SYGVKD. This CDR3 comprises 14 residues.

The chain carries TRBV2 and TRBJ2-7, with a tentative D call TRBD1 (6 bases). Germline V CDR1 and CDR2: SNHLY, FYNNEI. The CDR3 has 14 amino acids. V shed 6 bases and J shed 4 bases, with 16 bases lying between them. In DNA, the CDR3 is TGTGCCAGCAGGCCCGACAGGTTGGGGTACGAGCAGTACTTC. Translation gives CASRPDRLGYEQYF.

There are a few counts of this clone. The gene calls are TRBV2 and TRBJ1-1; tentative D call: TRBD1 (5 bases). Germline loops: CDR1 SNHLY, CDR2 FYNNEI. V dropped 10 bases and J dropped 5 bases, with 14 bases sitting between them. The CDR3 consists of 12 residues. The CDR3 sequence is CATRDVGTEAFF. The CDR3, as DNA: TGTGCCACCAGGGATGTCGGGACTGAAGCTTTCTTT.